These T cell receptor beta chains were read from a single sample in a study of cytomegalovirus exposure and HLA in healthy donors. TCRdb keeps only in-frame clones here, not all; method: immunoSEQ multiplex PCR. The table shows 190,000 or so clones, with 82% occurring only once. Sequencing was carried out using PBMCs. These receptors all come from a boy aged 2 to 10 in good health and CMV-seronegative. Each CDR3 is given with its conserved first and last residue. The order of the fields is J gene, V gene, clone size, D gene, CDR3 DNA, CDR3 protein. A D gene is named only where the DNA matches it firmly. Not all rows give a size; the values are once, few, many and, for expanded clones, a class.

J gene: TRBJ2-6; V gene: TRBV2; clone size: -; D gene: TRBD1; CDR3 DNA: TGTGCCAGTCGGGGACAGGGCTCTGGGGCCAACGTCCTGACTTTC; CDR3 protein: CASRGQGSGANVLTF
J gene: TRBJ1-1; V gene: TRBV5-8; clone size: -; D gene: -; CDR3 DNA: TGTGCCAGCAGCTTTCCGGGAGGGGTCACTGAAGCTTTCTTT; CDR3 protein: CASSFPGGVTEAFF
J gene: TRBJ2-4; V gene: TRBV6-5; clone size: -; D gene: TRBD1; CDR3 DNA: TGTGCCAGCAGTCTGGGACAGGGGACAAGCAGTCAGTACTTC; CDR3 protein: CASSLGQGTSSQYF
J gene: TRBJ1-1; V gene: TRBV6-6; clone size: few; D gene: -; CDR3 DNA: TGTGCCAGCAGTTACGGACTACTATCGGGCACTGAAGCTTTCTTT; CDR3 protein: CASSYGLLSGTEAFF
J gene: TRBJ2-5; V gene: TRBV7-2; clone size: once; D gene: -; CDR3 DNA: TGTGCCAGCAGCTTAGAACCCAGGGAGACCCAGTACTTC; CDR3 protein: CASSLEPRETQYF
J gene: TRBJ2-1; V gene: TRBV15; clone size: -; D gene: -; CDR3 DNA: TGTGCCACCAGCAGGGTTGTTCGAGGCAATGAGCAGTTCTTC; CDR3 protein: CATSRVVRGNEQFF
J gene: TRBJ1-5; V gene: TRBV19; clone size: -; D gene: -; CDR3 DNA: TGTGCCTCTTGGGGAGGGGGTCAGCCCCAGCATTTT; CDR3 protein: CASWGGGQPQHF
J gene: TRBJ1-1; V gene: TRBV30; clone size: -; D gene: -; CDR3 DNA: TGTGCCTGGAGGGGGCGGTGGGGCATGAACACTGAAGCTTTCTTT; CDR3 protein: CAWRGRWGMNTEAFF
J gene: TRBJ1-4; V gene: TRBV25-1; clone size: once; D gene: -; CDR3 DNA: TGTGCCAGCAGTGTATTCTTGGGCAGGGATAGTGAAAAACTGTTTTTT; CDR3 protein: CASSVFLGRDSEKLFF
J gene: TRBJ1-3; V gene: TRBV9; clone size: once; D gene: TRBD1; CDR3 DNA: TGTGCCAGCAGCCCTCGACAGGGGTTGGTTGGAAACACCATATATTTT; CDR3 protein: CASSPRQGLVGNTIYF
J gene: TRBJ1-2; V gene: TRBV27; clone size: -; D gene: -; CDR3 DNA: TGTGCCAGCAAGGGGGGGCTGGGTGGCTACACCTTC; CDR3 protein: CASKGGLGGYTF
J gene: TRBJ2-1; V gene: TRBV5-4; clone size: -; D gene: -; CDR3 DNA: TGTGCCAGCAGCTTGATACTAGGGTATGAGCAGTTCTTC; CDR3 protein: CASSLILGYEQFF
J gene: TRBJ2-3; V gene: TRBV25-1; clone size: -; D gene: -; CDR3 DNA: TGTGCCAGCAGTGAACCTACTAGCACAGATACGCAGTATTTT; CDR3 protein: CASSEPTSTDTQYF
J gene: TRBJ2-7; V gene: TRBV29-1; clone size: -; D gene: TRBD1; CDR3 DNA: TGCAGCGTCAGGACAGGGGTTTCCTACGAGCAGTACTTC; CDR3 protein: CSVRTGVSYEQYF
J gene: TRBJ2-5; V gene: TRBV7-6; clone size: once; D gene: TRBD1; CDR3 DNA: TGTGCCAGCAGCTTAAGAGGCAGGGGGCGGGAGACCCAGTACTTC; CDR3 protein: CASSLRGRGRETQYF
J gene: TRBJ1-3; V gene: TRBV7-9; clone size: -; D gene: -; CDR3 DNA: TGTTCCAGCAGCCCAAGCACAGGCCTCTCTGGAAACACCATATATTTT; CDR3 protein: CSSSPSTGLSGNTIYF
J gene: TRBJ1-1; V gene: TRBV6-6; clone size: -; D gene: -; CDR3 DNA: TGTGCCAGCAGCTTCAGGGAGGGCACTGAAGCTTTCTTT; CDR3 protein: CASSFREGTEAFF
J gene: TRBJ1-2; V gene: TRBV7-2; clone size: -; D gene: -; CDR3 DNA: TGTGCCAGCAGCTCGCAACAGGGACCCTATGGCTACACCTTC; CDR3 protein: CASSSQQGPYGYTF
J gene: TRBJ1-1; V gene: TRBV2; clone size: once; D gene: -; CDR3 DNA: TGTGCCAGCAGTGGGCAAACGAACACTGAAGCTTTCTTT; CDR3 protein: CASSGQTNTEAFF
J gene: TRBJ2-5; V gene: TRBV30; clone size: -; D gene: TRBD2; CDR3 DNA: TGTGCCTGGAACCCAAGCGGGGACTTGTCCCAGTACTTC; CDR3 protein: CAWNPSGDLSQYF
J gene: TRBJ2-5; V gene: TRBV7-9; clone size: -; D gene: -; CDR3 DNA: TGTGCCAGCAGCGCTAAAGGAAGCGCGGGGGAGACCCAGTACTTC; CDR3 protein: CASSAKGSAGETQYF
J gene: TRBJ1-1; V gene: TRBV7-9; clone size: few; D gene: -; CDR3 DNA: TGTGCCAGCAGCTTCCGGGACGGACTAAACACTGAAGCTTTCTTT; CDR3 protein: CASSFRDGLNTEAFF
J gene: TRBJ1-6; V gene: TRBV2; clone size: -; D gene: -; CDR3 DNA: TGTGCCAGCAGTGAGACTGAGGACATTGGTTCACCCCCCCACTTT; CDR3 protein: CASSETEDIGSPPHF
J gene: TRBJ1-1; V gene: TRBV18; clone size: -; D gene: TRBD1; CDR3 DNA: TGTGCCAGCTCACCGGACAGGGTTATGACGAACACTGAAGCTTTCTTT; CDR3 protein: CASSPDRVMTNTEAFF
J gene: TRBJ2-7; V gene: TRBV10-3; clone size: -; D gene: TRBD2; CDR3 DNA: TGTGCCATCAGTGAGCGGGGGGGCCCCTACGAGCAGTACTTC; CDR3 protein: CAISERGGPYEQYF
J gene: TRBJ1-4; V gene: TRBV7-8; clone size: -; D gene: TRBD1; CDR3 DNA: TGTGCCAGCAGCCACCGGGACAGGGTAAACGAAAAACTGTTTTTT; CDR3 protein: CASSHRDRVNEKLFF
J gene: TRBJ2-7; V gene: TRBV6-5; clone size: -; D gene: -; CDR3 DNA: TGTGCCAGCAGTTACGCCCCGACAATCTACGAGCAGTACTTC; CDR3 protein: CASSYAPTIYEQYF
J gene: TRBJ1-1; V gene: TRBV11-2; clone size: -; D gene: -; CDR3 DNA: TGTGCCAGCAGGCGTCCAGGGAGGAGCACTGAAGCTTTCTTT; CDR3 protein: CASRRPGRSTEAFF
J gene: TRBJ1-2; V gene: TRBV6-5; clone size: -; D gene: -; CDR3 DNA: TGTGCCAGCAGTTACTCTCTGGGACTCTCTGGCTACACCTTC; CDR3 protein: CASSYSLGLSGYTF
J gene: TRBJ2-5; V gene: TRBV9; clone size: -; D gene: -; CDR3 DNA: TGTGCCAGCAGCGTCCACCCAGAATCAGGGCCCTCCCAGTACTTC; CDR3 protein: CASSVHPESGPSQYF
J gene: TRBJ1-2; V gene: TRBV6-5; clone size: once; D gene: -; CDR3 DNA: TGTGCCAGCAGTTACTCGGGGAGCGCGGGCTATGGCTACACCTTC; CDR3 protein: CASSYSGSAGYGYTF
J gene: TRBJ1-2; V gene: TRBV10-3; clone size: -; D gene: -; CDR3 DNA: TGTGCCATCCGTAGGGGGAACTATGGCTACACCTTC; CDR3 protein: CAIRRGNYGYTF
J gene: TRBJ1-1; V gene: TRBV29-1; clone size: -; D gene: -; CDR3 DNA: TGCAGCGTTCCCCTGCCGAGCACTGAAGCTTTCTTT; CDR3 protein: CSVPLPSTEAFF
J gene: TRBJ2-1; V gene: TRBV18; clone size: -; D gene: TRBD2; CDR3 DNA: TGTGCCAGCTCAAAGGTCCGGACTAGCGGGGGTGCTGACCCCTACAATGAGCAGTTCTTC; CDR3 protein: CASSKVRTSGGADPYNEQFF
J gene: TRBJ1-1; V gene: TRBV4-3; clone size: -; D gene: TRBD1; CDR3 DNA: TGCGCCAGCAGCCAAGACGACAGGGGAAGACCGGAAGCTTTCTTT; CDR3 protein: CASSQDDRGRPEAFF
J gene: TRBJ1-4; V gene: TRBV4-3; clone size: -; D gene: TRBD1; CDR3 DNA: TGCGCCAGCAGCCAAGATAGAGGACAGGGGGGAGAAAAACTGTTTTTT; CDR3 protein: CASSQDRGQGGEKLFF
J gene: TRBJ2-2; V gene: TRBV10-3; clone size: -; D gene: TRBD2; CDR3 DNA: TGTGCCATCAGACCTGACACTGTAGCGGGGGTCATCACCGGGGAGCTGTTTTTT; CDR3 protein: CAIRPDTVAGVITGELFF
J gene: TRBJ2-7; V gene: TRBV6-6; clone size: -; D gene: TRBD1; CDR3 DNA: TGTGCCAGCAGTCGGCAGGGGGCCGAGCAGTACTTC; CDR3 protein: CASSRQGAEQYF
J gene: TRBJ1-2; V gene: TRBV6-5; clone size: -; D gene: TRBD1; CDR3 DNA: TGTGCCAGCAGTTCCGGACAGGGTCGGGGTGGCTATGGCTACACCTTC; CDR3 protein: CASSSGQGRGGYGYTF
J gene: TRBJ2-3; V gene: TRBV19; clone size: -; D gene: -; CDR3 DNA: TGTGCCAGTAGTATCAGGGCTGGCGTTGGGGATACGCAGTATTTT; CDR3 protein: CASSIRAGVGDTQYF
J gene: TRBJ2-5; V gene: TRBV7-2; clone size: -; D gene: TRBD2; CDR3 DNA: TGTGCCAGCAGCCCTAGACTAGCGGGGGGTGTTGAGACCCAGTACTTC; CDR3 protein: CASSPRLAGGVETQYF